This T cell receptor beta chain was captured by sequencing in a study of T cell repertoires in cytomegalovirus infection (dated by TCRdb to about 2019). Regarding the complete study: Donor HLA type was relevant to the analysis, because carriage of CMV infection together with the matching HLA type was indicated by public TCR beta signatures.

In the case of this clonotype: This clone's antigen is unknown. No much larger clone exists at a distance of one base, and base qualities are not known.

Broad study findings and their caveats: The ex vivo response was dominated by HLA-C-restricted CMV-specific TCR beta clonotypes, which also provided the single most frequent clonotype in two of eight donors. In both this cohort and an independent roughly 350-donor cohort, the cumulative frequency of public TCR beta family members distinguished carriers of CMV infection plus the relevant HLA type.

Sequenced on an Illumina HiSeq 1500. The raw public data were reprocessed by TCRdb itself: fastp quality trimming at Q25, MiXCR clonotype calling, in-frame beta chains only. Entries are consolidated by CDR3 protein sequence, retaining the most common genes and DNA. For this sample the table gives approximately 250,000 distinct CDR3 sequences, of which 9% to 15% were detected only once. The ten largest clones capture approximately 1.6% of the sample. From the cysteine through the phenylalanine, the CDR3 covers 16 amino acids. The kept DNA is CDR3 alone, 48 bases in frame from the first base. V is pruned by 6 bases and J by 5 bases, leaving 11 bases of the junction without a gene match. The germline V gene (reference sequence) supplies CDR1 MNHNY and CDR2 SVGAGI.

This TCR was recovered from a human donor in good health (CMV status not recorded). Some clones in this sample may be carry-over from other donors' samples. Recombination linked TRBV6-6 to TRBJ1-3; TRBD1 lines up with 9 middle nucleotides. Sequences were obtained from PBMCs. The DNA sequence reads TGTGCCAGCAGGGGCTCAGGGACAGGGAAGAGAAACACCATATATTTT. This translates into CASRGSGTGKRNTIYF.